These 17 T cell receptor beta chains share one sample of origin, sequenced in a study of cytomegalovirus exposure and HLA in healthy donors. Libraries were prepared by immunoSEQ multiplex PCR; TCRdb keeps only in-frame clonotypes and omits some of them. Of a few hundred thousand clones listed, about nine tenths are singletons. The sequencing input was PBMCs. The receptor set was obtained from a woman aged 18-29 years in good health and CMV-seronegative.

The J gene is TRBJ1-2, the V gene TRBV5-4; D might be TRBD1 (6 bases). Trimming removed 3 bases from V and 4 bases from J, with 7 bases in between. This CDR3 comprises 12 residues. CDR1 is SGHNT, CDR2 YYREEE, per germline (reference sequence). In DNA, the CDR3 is TGTGCCAGCAGCTCGGACAGCTATGGCTACACCTTC. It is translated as CASSSDSYGYTF.

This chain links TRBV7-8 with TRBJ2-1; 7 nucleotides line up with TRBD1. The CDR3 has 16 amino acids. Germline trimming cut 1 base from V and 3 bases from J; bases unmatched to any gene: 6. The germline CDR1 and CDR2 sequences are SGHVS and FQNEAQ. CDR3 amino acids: CASSLGARGIYNEQFF. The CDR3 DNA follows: TGTGCCAGCAGCTTAGGCGCCAGGGGGATCTACAATGAGCAGTTCTTC.

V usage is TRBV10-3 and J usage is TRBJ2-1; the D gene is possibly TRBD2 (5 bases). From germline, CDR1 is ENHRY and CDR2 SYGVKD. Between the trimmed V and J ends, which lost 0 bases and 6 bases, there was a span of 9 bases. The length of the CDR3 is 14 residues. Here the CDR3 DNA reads TGTGCCATCAGTGAGTCGAGACTAATCAATGAGCAGTTCTTC. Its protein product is CAISESRLINEQFF.

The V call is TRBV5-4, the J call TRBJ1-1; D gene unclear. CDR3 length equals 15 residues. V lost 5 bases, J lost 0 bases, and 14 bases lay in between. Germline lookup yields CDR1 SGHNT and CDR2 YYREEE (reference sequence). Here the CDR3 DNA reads TGTGCCAGCAGTCCTGTCACAGAGATGAACACTGAAGCTTTCTTT. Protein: CASSPVTEMNTEAFF.

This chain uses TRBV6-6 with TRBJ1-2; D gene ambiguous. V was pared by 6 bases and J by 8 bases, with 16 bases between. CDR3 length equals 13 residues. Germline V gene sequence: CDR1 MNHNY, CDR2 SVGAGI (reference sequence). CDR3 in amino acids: CASSPTSWSGYTF. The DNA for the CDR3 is TGTGCCAGCAGCCCAACAAGTTGGAGCGGCTACACCTTC.

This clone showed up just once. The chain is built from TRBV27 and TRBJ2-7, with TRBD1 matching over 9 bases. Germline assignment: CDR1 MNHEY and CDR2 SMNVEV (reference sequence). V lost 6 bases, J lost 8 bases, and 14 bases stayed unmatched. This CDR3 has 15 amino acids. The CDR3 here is CASSITGTGYHQQYF. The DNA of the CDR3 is TGTGCCAGCAGCATTACCGGGACAGGGTATCATCAGCAGTACTTC.

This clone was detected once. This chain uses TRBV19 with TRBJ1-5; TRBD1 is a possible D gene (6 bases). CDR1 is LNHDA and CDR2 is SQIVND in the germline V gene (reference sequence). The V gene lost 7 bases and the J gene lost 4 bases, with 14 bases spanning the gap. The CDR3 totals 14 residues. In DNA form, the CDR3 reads TGTGCCAGTACCAAGGACAGTCTGAATCAGCCCCAGCATTTT. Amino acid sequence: CASTKDSLNQPQHF.

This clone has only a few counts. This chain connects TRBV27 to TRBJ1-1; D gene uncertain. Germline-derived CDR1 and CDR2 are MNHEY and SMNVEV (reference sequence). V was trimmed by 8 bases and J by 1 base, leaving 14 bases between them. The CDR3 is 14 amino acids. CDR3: CASPYPDKNTEAFF. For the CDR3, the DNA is TGTGCCAGCCCATATCCAGACAAGAACACTGAAGCTTTCTTT.

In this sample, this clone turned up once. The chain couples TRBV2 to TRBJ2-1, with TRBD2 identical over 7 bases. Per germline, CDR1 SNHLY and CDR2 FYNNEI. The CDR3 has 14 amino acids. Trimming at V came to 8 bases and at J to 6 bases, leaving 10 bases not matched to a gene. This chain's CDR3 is CASVNSGLANEQFF. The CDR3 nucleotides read TGTGCCAGCGTCAATAGCGGGCTAGCCAATGAGCAGTTCTTC.

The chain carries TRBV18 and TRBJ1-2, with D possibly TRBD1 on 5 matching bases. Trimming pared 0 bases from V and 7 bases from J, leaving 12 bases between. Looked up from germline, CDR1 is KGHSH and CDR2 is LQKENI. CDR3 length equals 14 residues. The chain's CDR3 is CASSPPPGNGGYTF. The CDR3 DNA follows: TGTGCCAGCTCACCACCCCCAGGGAATGGTGGCTACACCTTC.

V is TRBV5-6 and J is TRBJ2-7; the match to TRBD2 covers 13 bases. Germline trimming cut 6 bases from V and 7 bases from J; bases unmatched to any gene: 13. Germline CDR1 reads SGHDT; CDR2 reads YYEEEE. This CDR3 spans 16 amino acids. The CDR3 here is CASTSFRTSGSREQYF. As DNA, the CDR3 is TGTGCCAGCACCTCTTTCCGGACTAGCGGGAGTAGAGAGCAGTACTTC.

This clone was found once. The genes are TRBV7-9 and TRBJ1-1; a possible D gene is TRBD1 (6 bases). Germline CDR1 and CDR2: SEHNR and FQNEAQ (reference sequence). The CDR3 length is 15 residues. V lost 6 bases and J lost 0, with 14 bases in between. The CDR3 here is CASRTTRGMNTEAFF. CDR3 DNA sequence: TGTGCCAGCAGGACGACCAGGGGCATGAACACTGAAGCTTTCTTT.

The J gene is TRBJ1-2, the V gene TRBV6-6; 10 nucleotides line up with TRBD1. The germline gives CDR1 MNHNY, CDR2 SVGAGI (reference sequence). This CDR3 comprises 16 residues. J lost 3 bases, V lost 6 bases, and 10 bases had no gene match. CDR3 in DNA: TGTGCCAGCAGACTCACCGGGACAGGGGCATACTATGGCTACACCTTC. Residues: CASRLTGTGAYYGYTF.

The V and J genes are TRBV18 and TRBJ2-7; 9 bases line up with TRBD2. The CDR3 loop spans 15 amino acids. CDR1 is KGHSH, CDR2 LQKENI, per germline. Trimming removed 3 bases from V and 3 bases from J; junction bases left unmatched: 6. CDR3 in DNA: TGTGCCAGCTCACCCTTTGCTAGCGGGAACTACGAGCAGTACTTC. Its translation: CASSPFASGNYEQYF. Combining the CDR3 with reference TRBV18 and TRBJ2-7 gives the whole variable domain NAGVMQNPRHLVRRRGQEARLRCSPMKGHSHVYWYRQLPEEGLKFMVYLQKENIIDESGMPKERFSAEFPKEGPSILRIQQVVRGDSAAYFCASSPFASGNYEQYFGPGTRLTVT.

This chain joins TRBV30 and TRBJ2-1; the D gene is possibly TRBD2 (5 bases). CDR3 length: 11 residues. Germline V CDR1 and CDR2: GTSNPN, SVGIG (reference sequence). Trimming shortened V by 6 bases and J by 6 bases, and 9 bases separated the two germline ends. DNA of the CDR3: TGTGCCTGTAGACTACTCAATGAGCAGTTCTTC. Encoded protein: CACRLLNEQFF.

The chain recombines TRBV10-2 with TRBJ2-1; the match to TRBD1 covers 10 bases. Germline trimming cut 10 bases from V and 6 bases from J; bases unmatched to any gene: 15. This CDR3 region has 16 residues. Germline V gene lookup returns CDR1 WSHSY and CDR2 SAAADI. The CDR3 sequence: CATARAGQGGINEQFF. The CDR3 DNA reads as TGCGCCACCGCCCGTGCCGGACAGGGGGGCATCAATGAGCAGTTCTTC.

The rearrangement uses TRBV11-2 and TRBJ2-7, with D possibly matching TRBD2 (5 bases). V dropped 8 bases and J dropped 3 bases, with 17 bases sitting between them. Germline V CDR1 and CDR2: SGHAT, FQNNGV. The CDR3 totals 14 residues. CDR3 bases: TGTGCCAGCGCTCAGGACGGAGGAGGCTACGAGCAGTACTTC. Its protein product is CASAQDGGGYEQYF. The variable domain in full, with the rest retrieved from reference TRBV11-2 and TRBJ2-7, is EAGVAQSPRYKIIEKRQSVAFWCNPISGHATLYWYQQILGQGPKLLIQFQNNGVVDDSQLPKDRFSAERLKGVDSTLKIQPAKLEDSAVYLCASAQDGGGYEQYFGPGTRLTVT.